The entry that follows covers one T cell receptor (beta chain) sequence. What it recognizes is unknown. The data originate from a study of cytomegalovirus exposure and HLA in healthy donors. Study-wide points: The study listed 150 to 200 cytomegalovirus-associated TCR beta chains. CMV antigen specificity was confirmed in vitro for three CMV-associated chains.

Repertoires were generated with immunoSEQ multiplex PCR, while TCRdb's copy carries only in-frame clones and drops some. The table shows 190,000 or so clones, with 84% occurring only once. There are 13 residues in the CDR3. Germline CDR1 is MNHNS and CDR2 is SASEGT. Trimming stripped 1 base from V and 2 bases from J, with 5 bases between. Sequenced: PBMCs. This TCR was sampled from a woman in her late teens or twenties in good health and CMV-seropositive. The chain links TRBV6-1 to TRBJ1-2; D not resolved. CDR3 loop: CASSEGQNYGYTF. The DNA of the CDR3 is TGTGCCAGCAGTGAAGGGCAGAACTATGGCTACACCTTC.